The present T cell receptor beta chain was sequenced within a study of blood T cell repertoires in COVID-19 (TCRdb year 2020). As for the study more broadly: Collaborator samples came from the United States, Italy and Spain and covered acute and convalescent phases of COVID-19. The dataset comprised deeply sampled blood TCRbeta repertoires from subjects exposed to, actively infected with, or recovered from COVID-19. HLA class I and class II types, where available, came from metadata supplied by the sample provider rather than from assay-based typing. The repertoires were released in a freely available public database intended as a resource for research on the immune response to SARS-CoV-2. The material from the prospective study consisted of cDNA or gDNA derived from T cells, B-cell-depleted T cells, or PBMCs. Nearly every sample came with metadata listing a de-identified subject ID, COVID-19 status, age in years and sex. Samples were obtained from the ongoing ImmuneRACE study (first 160 participants) and from about 1,300 subjects provided by 6 global collaborators. What the authors observed across the whole study: Clinical and demographic metadata were provided uncurated, with the amount varying by source and participant.

TCRbeta CDR3 regions were amplified from genomic DNA using the immunoSEQ Assay, a bias-controlled multiplex PCR. Processing in the source paper ran as follows. Nucleated cell counts per sample were estimated from amplification of reference gene primers within the assay. To quantify the absolute abundance of each unique TCRbeta CDR3 rearrangement, sequence reads were collapsed and filtered. For each sample, productive Simpson clonality was calculated as the square root of Simpson's diversity index across productive rearrangements. The immuneACCESS repertoire file appears here via TCRdb, limited to in-frame rearrangements. These files lack a portion of the clones; in checked studies, under half of the deficit traces to unresolved V genes, and the cause of the others is not known. V and J calls plus clone size are reproduced from that table; the DNA served to infer D and trimming. The sample table holds about 140,000 clones, of which 60% to 85% were seen once. The ten most abundant clones make up roughly 4.7% of the sample.

To note about this clone: The antigen it recognizes is unknown. There are no base qualities to consult, and no much larger clone falls within one base.

Trimming accounts for 2 bases at V and 7 bases at J, while the number of junction bases matched to no gene is 6. The CDR3, from cysteine to phenylalanine, totals 15 residues. Only the CDR3 DNA is retained, 45 bases long and in frame from the first base. For CDR1 and CDR2, the germline V gene (reference sequence) lists GTSNPN and SVGIG. Whole blood was collected in K2EDTA tubes by collaborating institutions according to the institutions' own protocols. For TCRbeta analysis, collaborator samples were shipped as frozen whole blood, as isolated PBMCs, or as DNA extracted from either sample type. Sequenced input: peripheral blood. This receptor was identified in an elderly woman with active or convalescent COVID-19. The V and J genes are TRBV30 and TRBJ2-2; 11 central bases correspond to TRBD1. The bases read TGTGCCTGGAGTACCCCGGACAGGGGGCGCGGGGAGCTGTTTTTT. It is translated as CAWSTPDRGRGELFF.